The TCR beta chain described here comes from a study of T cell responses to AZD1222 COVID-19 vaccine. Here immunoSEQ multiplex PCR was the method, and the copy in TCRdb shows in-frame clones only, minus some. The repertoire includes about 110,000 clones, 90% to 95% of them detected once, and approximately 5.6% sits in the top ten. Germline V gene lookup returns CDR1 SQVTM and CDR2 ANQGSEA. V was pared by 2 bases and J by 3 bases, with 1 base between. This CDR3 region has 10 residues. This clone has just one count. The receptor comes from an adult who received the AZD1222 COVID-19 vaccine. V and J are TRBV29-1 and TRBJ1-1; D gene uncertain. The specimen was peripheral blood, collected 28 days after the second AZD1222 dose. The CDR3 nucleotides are TGCAGCGTTGAATACACTGAAGCTTTCTTT. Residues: CSVEYTEAFF.